A selection of T cell receptor beta chains follows, all from one sample in a study of beta chain features in type 1 diabetes. Profiling relied on immunoSEQ multiplex PCR, and the TCRdb table lists in-frame clones only, not all of them. The sample lists some 270,000 clones, under 8.5% occurring once. Sequencing input: central memory CD4+ T cells from blood. The receptor source for this set is a woman aged 18-29 years in good health. CDR3s include the opening cysteine and the closing phenylalanine or tryptophan. The D gene is left open where the match is weak. Clone size appears in some rows only: once, few, many, or a class for an expanded clone.

J gene	clone size	D gene	V gene	CDR3 DNA	CDR3 protein
TRBJ2-1	many	TRBD2	TRBV16	TGTGCCAGCAGCCCCGACCGGGGGGGTGAGCAGTTCTTC	CASSPDRGGEQFF
TRBJ2-3	few	NA	TRBV9	TGTGCCAGCAGCGTAGAGGGGGGAGGCAATACGCAGTATTTT	CASSVEGGGNTQYF
TRBJ2-5	NA	NA	TRBV4-1	TGCGCCAGCAGCCAAGAGGTCCAAGAGACCCAGTACTTC	CASSQEVQETQYF
TRBJ2-2	NA	TRBD1	TRBV4-1	TGCGCCAGCAGTCAGACCGGGGACAGCCTCACCGGGGAGCTGTTTTTT	CASSQTGDSLTGELFF
TRBJ2-5	NA	NA	TRBV7-2	TGTGCCAGCAGCTTAGCGCCTTGGGAGACCCAGTACTTC	CASSLAPWETQYF
TRBJ1-5	NA	NA	TRBV7-2	TGTGCCAGCAGCTTAGACAGGGCCCCAGCGGGCAATCAGCCCCAGCATTTT	CASSLDRAPAGNQPQHF
TRBJ1-2	NA	NA	TRBV20-1	TGCAGTGCTAGTGAGGGATATGGCTACACCTTC	CSASEGYGYTF
TRBJ2-2	few	NA	TRBV6-6	TGTGCCAGCAGTCTACAGGGCACCGGGGAGCTGTTTTTT	CASSLQGTGELFF
TRBJ2-4	few	NA	TRBV7-9	TGTGCCAGCAGCTCTACTCCCGGGAACAAAAACATTCAGTACTTC	CASSSTPGNKNIQYF
TRBJ1-2	NA	TRBD1	TRBV7-9	TGTGCCAGCAGCTTAGGGACAGGGCTAGGAGGCTATGGCTACACCTTC	CASSLGTGLGGYGYTF
TRBJ2-3	NA	TRBD2	TRBV7-9	TGTGCCAGCAGCTTAGGCTCTAGCGGGGGGCCGAGAGATACGCAGTATTTT	CASSLGSSGGPRDTQYF
TRBJ2-6	few	TRBD1	TRBV7-2	TGTGCCAGCAGCTCAGGGGGTTCTGGGGCCAACGTCCTGACTTTC	CASSSGGSGANVLTF
TRBJ1-2	few	NA	TRBV2	TGTGCCAGCTCCCGCCAGGGATGGGATGGCTACACCTTC	CASSRQGWDGYTF
TRBJ2-3	few	TRBD2	TRBV4-3	TGCGCCAGCAGCCAAGACTTCGGACTAGCGGGACGAGATACGCAGTATTTT	CASSQDFGLAGRDTQYF
TRBJ1-2	few	NA	TRBV4-3	TGCGCCAGCAGCCAAGGCAGGAGCGGCTATGGCTACACCTTC	CASSQGRSGYGYTF
TRBJ2-7	NA	TRBD2	TRBV6-5	TGTGCCAGCAGTAGCTTAGGGCGGGGGGGCAGCGAGCAGTACTTC	CASSSLGRGGSEQYF
TRBJ2-5	NA	NA	TRBV20-1	TGCAGTGCTAGATTTGGAGAGACCCAGTACTTC	CSARFGETQYF
TRBJ1-2	few	NA	TRBV4-2	TGTGCCAGCAGCCCCGGGTCCGACGCGCGTGGCTACACCTTC	CASSPGSDARGYTF
TRBJ2-4	few	TRBD1	TRBV5-1	TGCGCCAGCAGCTTGAGCGGACAGGATGGGGGAAAAAACATTCAGTACTTC	CASSLSGQDGGKNIQYF
TRBJ1-5	NA	NA	TRBV7-2	TGTGCCAGCAGCTTAGTGGGGGGTAGCCAGCCCCAGCATTTT	CASSLVGGSQPQHF
TRBJ2-1	NA	TRBD2	TRBV9	TGTGCCAGCAGCCCCGGGACTAGCGGGATCTTATACAATGAGCAGTTCTTC	CASSPGTSGILYNEQFF
TRBJ2-4	few	TRBD1	TRBV19	TGTGCCAGTAGTACAGGGGGCCCGAACATTCAGTACTTC	CASSTGGPNIQYF
TRBJ2-4	few	NA	TRBV6-4	TGTGCCAGCAGTGAAACAAGTGAAAAAAACATTCAGTACTTC	CASSETSEKNIQYF
TRBJ1-2	NA	NA	TRBV5-1	TGCGCCAGCAGTAAGGCCTTTGATGGCTACACCTTC	CASSKAFDGYTF
TRBJ1-2	NA	TRBD1	TRBV2	TGTGCCAGCAGTCGGACAGGGGACGACTATGGCTACACCTTC	CASSRTGDDYGYTF
TRBJ1-1	many	NA	TRBV28	TGTGCCAGCAGTTTAAGGAGCACTGAAGCTTTCTTT	CASSLRSTEAFF
TRBJ2-4	few	NA	TRBV7-2	TGTGCCAGCAGCTTGTTAGCGTCGGGGGACCGATATCAGTACTTC	CASSLLASGDRYQYF
TRBJ2-2	many	NA	TRBV7-9	TGTGCCAGCAGCCCAGTCAGTAGTCGGGCCGGGGAGCTGTTTTTT	CASSPVSSRAGELFF
TRBJ2-3	few	NA	TRBV7-2	TGTGCCAGCAGCTTCCCTTTGAGAGGGGATACGCAGTATTTT	CASSFPLRGDTQYF
TRBJ2-7	NA	NA	TRBV6-1	TGTGCCAGCAGTGGACCTACAGGGAGTTGGAACGAGCAGTACTTC	CASSGPTGSWNEQYF
TRBJ1-2	many	TRBD1	TRBV2	TGTGCCAGCAGTGGGACAGGGACGGGTGGCTACACCTTC	CASSGTGTGGYTF
TRBJ1-5	NA	NA	TRBV4-1	TGCGCCAGCAGCCAAGAGCCTTCGACAGTGAGGTACAATCAGCCCCAGCATTTT	CASSQEPSTVRYNQPQHF
TRBJ2-3	few	NA	TRBV11-2	TGTGCCAGCAACAACTTAGATACGCAGTATTTT	CASNNLDTQYF
TRBJ2-3	NA	NA	TRBV4-3	TGCGCCAGCAGCCAAGATAGTCCCACAGATACGCAGTATTTT	CASSQDSPTDTQYF
TRBJ2-7	NA	TRBD1	TRBV11-2	TGTGCCAGCAGCTTAGAAGGGACAGGACCCTACGAGCAGTACTTC	CASSLEGTGPYEQYF
TRBJ2-3	few	NA	TRBV14	TGTGCCAGCAGCCCCCTCAGGAATACGCAGTATTTT	CASSPLRNTQYF
TRBJ1-2	NA	TRBD1	TRBV5-6	TGTGCCAGCAGCCTACCGCCGGGACAGGCCAATCATGGCTACACCTTC	CASSLPPGQANHGYTF
TRBJ2-7	NA	NA	TRBV29-1	TGCAGCGTTGAGGCAGGGGCCCAAAGCTCCTACGAGCAGTACTTC	CSVEAGAQSSYEQYF
TRBJ2-3	NA	NA	TRBV7-9	TGTGCCAGCAGCTTGTCAGATACGCAGTATTTT	CASSLSDTQYF
TRBJ2-1	NA	NA	TRBV27	TGTGCCAGCAGCCGCGAAAGTCCTGAATACAATGAGCAGTTCTTC	CASSRESPEYNEQFF
TRBJ2-2	NA	NA	TRBV4-2	TGTGCCAGCAGCCCGATCTCCAGGTATCCGGGCACCGGGGAGCTGTTTTTT	CASSPISRYPGTGELFF
TRBJ2-3	NA	NA	TRBV28	TGTGCCAGCAGTTTCAGACAAAGCACAGATACGCAGTATTTT	CASSFRQSTDTQYF
TRBJ2-1	many	NA	TRBV28	TGTGCCAGCAGTTTAGGTGGGAGCTCCTACAATGAGCAGTTCTTC	CASSLGGSSYNEQFF